The 32 T cell receptor beta chains below were found in one sample sequenced in a study of T cell responses to AZD1222 COVID-19 vaccine. The repertoire was sequenced with immunoSEQ multiplex PCR; TCRdb's copy has only in-frame clones and lacks some. Among 100,000 to 130,000 clones listed, approximately 90% were seen once. Sequencing used peripheral blood, obtained 28 days after the second AZD1222 dose. The receptors here all came from an adult who received the AZD1222 COVID-19 vaccine.

This clone was recorded once. The chain is built from TRBV6-1 and TRBJ1-5; D may be TRBD1 (5 bases). V gave up 0 bases and J gave up 4 bases, with 10 bases separating them. Germline CDR1 is MNHNS and CDR2 is SASEGT. CDR3 size: 15 residues. The DNA of the CDR3 is TGTGCCAGCAGTGAAGCGGTGGGGCGGAATCAGCCCCAGCATTTT. This gives the protein CASSEAVGRNQPQHF.

This clone was detected only once. The V call is TRBV4-2, the J call TRBJ1-1, with D possibly being TRBD1 (6 bases). With 2 bases removed from V and 3 bases from J, the gap between germline ends came to 16 bases. Germline assignment: CDR1 LGHNA and CDR2 YNFKEQ. The CDR3 extends over 16 amino acids. CDR3 in DNA: TGTGCCAGCAGCCAACTCTTAAGGGGGGGGGACACTGAAGCTTTCTTT. It encodes CASSQLLRGGDTEAFF.

The CDR3 reads CASSIGTGVNYGYTF. The CDR3 DNA sequence: TGTGCCAGCAGCATTGGGACAGGGGTTAACTATGGCTACACCTTC. V is TRBV5-6 and J is TRBJ1-2; 10 bases align to TRBD1. In germline, CDR1 is SGHDT, CDR2 YYEEEE. The length of the CDR3 is 15 residues. After removal of 4 bases from V and 1 base from J, the junction contained 4 bases not matched to a gene. The entire variable domain, with the rest obtained from reference TRBV5-6 and TRBJ1-2, is as follows: DAGVTQSPTHLIKTRGQQVTLRCSPKSGHDTVSWYQQALGQGPQFIFQYYEEEERQRGNFPDRFSGHQFPNYSSELNVNALLLGDSALYLCASSIGTGVNYGYTFGSGTRLTVV.

The chain couples TRBV30 to TRBJ2-1; 8 nucleotides align to TRBD2. This CDR3 spans 15 amino acids. Germline CDR1 is GTSNPN and CDR2 is SVGIG (reference sequence). V shed 0 bases and J 8 bases; nucleotides not matched to a gene: 9. In DNA form, the CDR3 reads TGTGCCTGGAGTGTTGGGGCGGGGGGTGAATATGAGCAGTTCTTC. Translating gives CAWSVGAGGEYEQFF.

V and J are TRBV27 and TRBJ1-4; D is possibly TRBD1 (5 bases). V shed 5 bases and J shed 0 bases, with 10 bases lying between them. There are 15 residues in the CDR3. Germline V gene sequence: CDR1 MNHEY, CDR2 SMNVEV (reference sequence). CDR3 loop: CASSGDVATNEKLFF. The CDR3 DNA sequence: TGTGCCAGCAGTGGGGACGTTGCAACTAATGAAAAACTGTTTTTT.

J is TRBJ1-3 and V is TRBV19; D remains unclear. V was clipped by 6 bases and J by 0 bases, with 6 bases between them. The CDR3 totals 13 residues. Germline CDR1 reads LNHDA; CDR2 reads SQIVND (reference sequence). The CDR3 DNA is TGTGCCAGTAGCGTATACTCTGGAAACACCATATATTTT. It specifies CASSVYSGNTIYF. Variable domain in full (rest from reference TRBV19 and TRBJ1-3): DGGITQSPKYLFRKEGQNVTLSCEQNLNHDAMYWYRQDPGQGLRLIYYSQIVNDFQKGDIAEGYSVSREKKESFPLTVTSAQKNPTAFYLCASSVYSGNTIYFGEGSWLTVV.

J is TRBJ1-5 and V is TRBV6-5; D may be TRBD1 (5 bases). Germline V CDR1 and CDR2: MNHEY, SVGAGI. The CDR3 is 12 amino acids. V lost 10 bases and J 6 bases, leaving 13 bases between the germline ends. In nucleotides, the CDR3 is TGTGCCACCGCCGAGGGGATTCAGCCCCAGCATTTT. Translation gives CATAEGIQPQHF.

The CDR3 sequence is CASSFSGTSTGELFF. DNA of the CDR3: TGTGCCAGCAGCTTTTCCGGGACAAGCACCGGGGAGCTGTTTTTT. V usage is TRBV5-4 and J usage is TRBJ2-2, with TRBD1 as a possible D gene (6 bases). The germline V and J ends were trimmed by 2 bases and 4 bases, with 12 bases remaining between them. This CDR3 contains 15 residues. Germline assignment: CDR1 SGHNT and CDR2 YYREEE (reference sequence).

The chain recombines TRBV4-1 with TRBJ2-7; D is possibly TRBD2 (5 bases). With 1 base removed from V and 2 bases from J, the gap between germline ends came to 12 bases. Looked up from germline, CDR1 is MGHRA and CDR2 is YSYEKL. The CDR3 consists of 15 residues. CDR3 bases: TGCGCCAGCAGCCAAGGGTTCGGACTGACCTACGAGCAGTACTTC. Its protein is CASSQGFGLTYEQYF.

This chain connects TRBV27 to TRBJ1-2, with D hard to call. V gave up 2 bases and J gave up 3 bases, with 7 bases separating them. Looked up from germline, CDR1 is MNHEY and CDR2 is SMNVEV (reference sequence). This CDR3 region has 13 residues. The CDR3 sequence: CASSLGQDYGYTF. The CDR3 nucleotides read TGTGCCAGCAGTTTAGGGCAGGACTATGGCTACACCTTC.

The V gene is TRBV11-1, the J gene TRBJ2-4; TRBD1 aligns across 9 bases. Per germline, CDR1 SGHAT and CDR2 FQDESV (reference sequence). Trimming cost V 5 bases and J 6 bases; bases outside gene matches: 5. This CDR3 region has 14 residues. The CDR3: CASSTDRGGNIQYF. CDR3 sequence (DNA): TGTGCCAGCAGCACGGACAGGGGCGGAAACATTCAGTACTTC.

A single count supports this clone. V is TRBV19 and J is TRBJ1-5; D unresolved. This CDR3 has 15 residues. CDR1 is LNHDA and CDR2 is SQIVND in the germline V gene (reference sequence). V was clipped by 5 bases and J by 5 bases, with 16 bases between them. The CDR3 is CASSHYEADHQPQHF. The CDR3 bases are TGTGCCAGTAGTCACTATGAGGCCGATCATCAGCCCCAGCATTTT.

V gene TRBV4-1 combines with J gene TRBJ2-1; no clear D gene. Germline V gene lookup returns CDR1 MGHRA and CDR2 YSYEKL. V was trimmed by 0 bases and J by 3 bases, leaving 6 bases between them. The CDR3 sequence is 14 residues long. The CDR3, as DNA: TGCGCCAGCAGCCAAGAGCCGGGCTACAATGAGCAGTTCTTC. As protein: CASSQEPGYNEQFF.

This clone has only a few counts. V is TRBV7-2 and J is TRBJ2-1; 11 bases agree with TRBD2. The CDR3 spans 15 residues. Trimming took 1 base from V and 9 from J; bases not matched to a gene: 5. Germline V gene sequence: CDR1 SGHTA, CDR2 FQGNSA. The CDR3 nucleotides are TGTGCCAGCAGCTTAGTAGCGGGGGGGCAGAGTGAGCAGTTCTTC. Its translation is CASSLVAGGQSEQFF.

The chain employs TRBV10-3 and TRBJ2-2, with TRBD1 matching over 11 bases. The ends lost 9 bases at V and 4 bases at J; junction bases unmatched: 7. Germline V gene sequence: CDR1 ENHRY, CDR2 SYGVKD. The CDR3 is 15 residues long. The CDR3, as DNA: TGTGCCATACTCCGGACAGGGGGCATCACCGGGGAGCTGTTTTTT. Translation gives CAILRTGGITGELFF.

J is TRBJ1-2 and V is TRBV6-5; D possibly corresponds to TRBD1 (6 bases). Trimming took 8 bases from V and 0 from J, leaving 13 bases between them. The CDR3 totals 14 residues. Germline V lookup: CDR1 MNHEY, CDR2 SVGAGI. CDR3 residues: CASGGQTTNYGYTF. The CDR3 bases are TGTGCCAGCGGCGGACAGACCACTAACTATGGCTACACCTTC.

The V gene is TRBV6-5, the J gene TRBJ1-2; 8 bases map to TRBD1. Trimming took 6 bases from V and 6 from J; bases not matched to a gene: 9. Per germline, CDR1 MNHEY and CDR2 SVGAGI. The CDR3 is 14 amino acids. The CDR3 protein is CASSPTGVTDGYTF. The CDR3 region has the DNA TGTGCCAGCAGCCCGACAGGGGTTACGGATGGCTACACCTTC.

The chain joins TRBV5-1 to TRBJ1-4, with D perhaps matching TRBD1 (5 bases). The CDR3 has 15 residues. Germline V lookup: CDR1 SGHRS, CDR2 YFSETQ. Trimming stripped 4 bases from V and 1 base from J, with 11 bases between. The CDR3 region has the DNA TGCGCCAGCAGCGAAACAGGCTTAACTAATGAAAAACTGTTTTTT. Translated: CASSETGLTNEKLFF.

This clone turned up a few times. The rearrangement uses TRBV7-8 and TRBJ2-7; D possibly corresponds to TRBD2 (6 bases). The CDR3 totals 18 residues. V lost 0 bases to trimming and J lost 6 bases, with 24 bases between them. Germline V CDR1 and CDR2: SGHVS, FQNEAQ. CDR3 coding DNA: TGTGCCAGCAGCTTAGCGGTCGGCAGCGGGCGGATGGCGTCCGAGCAGTACTTC. Amino acid sequence: CASSLAVGSGRMASEQYF. The full variable domain, with the rest looked up from reference TRBV7-8 and TRBJ2-7, is GAGVSQSPRYKVAKRGQDVALRCDPISGHVSLFWYQQALGQGPEFLTYFQNEAQLDKSGLPSDRFFAERPEGSVSTLKIQRTQQEDSAVYLCASSLAVGSGRMASEQYFGPGTRLTVT.

This clone was recorded only once. V and J are TRBV3-1 (or the pseudogene TRBV3-2) and TRBJ2-3; 10 nucleotides agree with TRBD2. CDR1 LGHDT and CDR2 YNNKEL come from the germline V gene (reference sequence). The junction had 6 bases not matched to a gene; V was cut back by 4 bases and J by 5 bases. The CDR3 is 15 residues long. The CDR3 DNA reads as TGTGCCAGCAGCCGTCTAGCGGGGGAGATAGATACGCAGTATTTT. Translation: CASSRLAGEIDTQYF.

V gene TRBV9 combines with J gene TRBJ2-1, with D possibly matching TRBD1 (5 bases). The V gene's germline CDR1 is SGDLS and CDR2 YYNGEE. The CDR3 is made up of 15 amino acids. Trimming cost V 2 bases and J 0 bases, with 9 bases left between them. For the CDR3, the DNA is TGTGCCAGCAGCGTCCAGGGTAGCTCCTACAATGAGCAGTTCTTC. Translating it yields CASSVQGSSYNEQFF. Filled out from reference TRBV9 and TRBJ2-1, the complete variable domain reads DSGVTQTPKHLITATGQRVTLRCSPRSGDLSVYWYQQSLDQGLQFLIQYYNGEERAKGNILERFSAQQFPDLHSELNLSSLELGDSALYFCASSVQGSSYNEQFFGPGTRLTVL.

In this sample, this clone turned up once. The chain recombines TRBV18 with TRBJ1-5; D possibly corresponds to TRBD1 (5 bases). This CDR3 has 13 amino acids. Trimming removed 5 bases at V and 5 bases at J, with 10 bases between. Germline loops: CDR1 KGHSH, CDR2 LQKENI. In DNA, the CDR3 is TGTGCCAGCTCAACCGGGGGAGATCAGCCCCAGCATTTT. This encodes CASSTGGDQPQHF.

The rearrangement joins TRBV5-6 to TRBJ2-1; D is unresolved. The length of the CDR3 is 13 residues. Trimming pared 0 bases from V and 2 bases from J, leaving 3 bases between. The germline CDR1 and CDR2 sequences are SGHDT and YYEEEE. The CDR3 is CASSLVAYNEQFF. DNA for the CDR3: TGTGCCAGCAGCTTGGTAGCCTACAATGAGCAGTTCTTC.

The V and J genes are TRBV24-1 and TRBJ2-7, with 11 bases matching TRBD1. Looked up from germline, CDR1 is KGHDR and CDR2 is SFDVKD. The CDR3 sequence is 15 residues long. V dropped 3 bases and J dropped 5; count of bases not matched to a gene: 5. CDR3 sequence reads: CATSDPRTGGHEQYF. DNA for the CDR3: TGTGCCACCAGTGATCCCAGGACAGGGGGCCACGAGCAGTACTTC.

J is TRBJ2-4 and V is TRBV24-1, with D possibly matching TRBD1 (6 bases). The CDR3 contains 21 residues. Germline-derived CDR1 and CDR2 are KGHDR and SFDVKD. With 5 bases removed from V and 0 bases from J, the gap between germline ends came to 28 bases. The CDR3 region has the DNA TGTGCCACCAGTGCCACAGTCACAGGGAACAATTCCAAATTAGCCAAAAACATTCAGTACTTC. This codes for CATSATVTGNNSKLAKNIQYF.

The chain uses TRBV5-1 and TRBJ2-1; no definite D call. CDR1 is SGHRS and CDR2 is YFSETQ in the germline V gene. The CDR3 consists of 15 residues. The V end lost 1 base, the J end lost 8 bases, and 16 bases lay between the germline ends. The CDR3 nucleotides read TGCGCCAGCAGCTTGTCGACCACTCGGCTGGATGAGCAGTTCTTC. It codes for CASSLSTTRLDEQFF.

The J gene is TRBJ2-1, the V gene TRBV29-1; TRBD1 is a possible D gene (6 bases). This CDR3 has 14 amino acids. Trimming shortened V by 2 bases and J by 6 bases, and 14 bases separated the two germline ends. From germline, CDR1 is SQVTM and CDR2 ANQGSEA. The CDR3 DNA follows: TGCAGCGTTGAACGTTCACAGGGAATCAATGAGCAGTTCTTC. Its translation is CSVERSQGINEQFF.

The chain has TRBV4-2 and TRBJ2-2, with a weak D call TRBD2 (6 bases). CDR3 length: 16 amino acids. Germline assignment: CDR1 LGHNA and CDR2 YNFKEQ. V was trimmed by 0 bases and J by 8 bases, leaving 16 bases between them. In DNA form, the CDR3 reads TGTGCCAGCAGCCAAGATCTCCTAGCGATAACAGGGGAGCTGTTTTTT. As protein: CASSQDLLAITGELFF.

The chain joins TRBV30 to TRBJ2-5; a possible D gene is TRBD1 (5 bases). The germline V gene has CDR1 GTSNPN and CDR2 SVGIG (reference sequence). The CDR3 is 14 amino acids. V shed 3 bases and J shed 0 bases, with 11 bases lying between them. The chain's CDR3 is CAWSQDSNQETQYF. In nucleotides, the CDR3 is TGTGCCTGGAGCCAAGACAGCAACCAAGAGACCCAGTACTTC.

V is TRBV7-3 and J is TRBJ2-5, with D perhaps matching TRBD1 or TRBD2 (6 bases each). Germline CDR1 SGHTA, CDR2 FQGTGA. V gave up 3 bases and J gave up 5 bases, with 13 bases separating them. The CDR3 is made up of 14 amino acids. CDR3 coding DNA: TGTGCCAGCAGCTTTCCGGGGGCGGGGGAGACCCAGTACTTC. It yields the protein CASSFPGAGETQYF.

The chain couples TRBV21-1 to TRBJ1-4. TRBV21-1 is designated a pseudogene. The CDR3 loop spans 15 amino acids. CDR3 nucleotide sequence: TGTGCCAGCAGCAAATTTTGGGGGGGCGGTGAAAAACTGTTTTTT. This gives the protein CASSKFWGGGEKLFF.

V and J are TRBV28 and TRBJ1-4; TRBD1 aligns across 7 bases. V shed 5 bases, J shed 5 bases, and the junction held 5 bases outside the gene matches. This CDR3 spans 14 amino acids. CDR1 and CDR2 from the germline V gene are MDHEN and SYDVKM. CDR3 nucleotides: TGTGCCAGCAGTCCGGGACAGCAAAATGAAAAACTGTTTTTT. This encodes CASSPGQQNEKLFF.